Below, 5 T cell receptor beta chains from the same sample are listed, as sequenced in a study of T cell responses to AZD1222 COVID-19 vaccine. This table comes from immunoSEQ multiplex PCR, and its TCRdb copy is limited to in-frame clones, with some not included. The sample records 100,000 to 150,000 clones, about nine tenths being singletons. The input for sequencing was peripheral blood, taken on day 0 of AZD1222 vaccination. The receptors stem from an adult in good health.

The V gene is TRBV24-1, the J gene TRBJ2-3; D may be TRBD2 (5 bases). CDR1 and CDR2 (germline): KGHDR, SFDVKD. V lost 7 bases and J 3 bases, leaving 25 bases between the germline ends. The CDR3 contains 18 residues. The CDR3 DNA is TGTGCCACCAGCGAATACGCAACAGCGGATACTTCGACAGATACGCAGTATTTT. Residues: CATSEYATADTSTDTQYF.

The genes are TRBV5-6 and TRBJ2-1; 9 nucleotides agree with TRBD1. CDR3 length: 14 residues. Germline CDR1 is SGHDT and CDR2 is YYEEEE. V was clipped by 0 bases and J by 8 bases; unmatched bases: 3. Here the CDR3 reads CASSLVRQGDEQFF. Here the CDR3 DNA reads TGTGCCAGCAGCTTGGTGAGACAGGGGGATGAGCAGTTCTTC.

Here the CDR3 reads CASRETSGGADTQYF. Here the CDR3 DNA reads TGCGCCAGCAGGGAGACTAGCGGGGGGGCGGATACGCAGTATTTT. The chain has TRBV5-1 and TRBJ2-3, with TRBD2 identical over 14 bases. The CDR3 has 15 residues. In germline, CDR1 is SGHRS, CDR2 YFSETQ. V lost 5 bases and J lost 6; bases outside the gene matches: 5.

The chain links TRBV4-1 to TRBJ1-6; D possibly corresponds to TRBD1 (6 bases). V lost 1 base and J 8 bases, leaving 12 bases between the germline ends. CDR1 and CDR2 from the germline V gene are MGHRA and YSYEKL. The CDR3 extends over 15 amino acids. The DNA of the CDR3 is TGCGCCAGCAGCCAAGGGCAGGGGTTGGATTCACCCCTCCACTTT. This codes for CASSQGQGLDSPLHF.

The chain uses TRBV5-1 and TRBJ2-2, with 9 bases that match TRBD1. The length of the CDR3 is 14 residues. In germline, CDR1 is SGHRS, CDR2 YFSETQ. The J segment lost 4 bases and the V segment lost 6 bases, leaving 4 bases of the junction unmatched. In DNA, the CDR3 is TGCGCCAGCAAGAGGGACAGGGCCACCGGGGAGCTGTTTTTT. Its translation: CASKRDRATGELFF.